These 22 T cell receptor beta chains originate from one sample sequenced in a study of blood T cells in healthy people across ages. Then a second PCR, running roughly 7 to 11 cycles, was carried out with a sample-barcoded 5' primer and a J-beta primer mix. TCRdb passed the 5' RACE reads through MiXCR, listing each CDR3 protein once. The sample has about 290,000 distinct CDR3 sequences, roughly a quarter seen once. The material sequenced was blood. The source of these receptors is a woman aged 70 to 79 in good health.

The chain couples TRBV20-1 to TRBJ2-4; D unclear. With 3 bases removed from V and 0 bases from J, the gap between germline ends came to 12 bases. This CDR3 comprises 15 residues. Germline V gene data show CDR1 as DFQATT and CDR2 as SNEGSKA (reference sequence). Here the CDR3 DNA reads TGCAGTGCTAGTCTGAACTCCCTAGCCAAAAACATTCAGTACTTC. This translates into CSASLNSLAKNIQYF.

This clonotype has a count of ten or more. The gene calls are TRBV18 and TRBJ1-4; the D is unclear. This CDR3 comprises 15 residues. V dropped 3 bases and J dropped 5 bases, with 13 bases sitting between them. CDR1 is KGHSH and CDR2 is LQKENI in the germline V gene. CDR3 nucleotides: TGTGCCAGCTCACCCAGAGTCCCCGCAAATGAAAAACTGTTTTTT. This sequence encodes CASSPRVPANEKLFF.

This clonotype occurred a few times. The CDR3 coding sequence is TGTGCCACCAACCCTTACCCCTATGGCTACACCTTC. Amino acids: CATNPYPYGYTF. The V gene is TRBV28, the J gene TRBJ1-2; no firm D call. Germline V gene sequence: CDR1 MDHEN, CDR2 SYDVKM. The CDR3 covers 12 residues. The ends were cut back, 10 bases at V and 4 bases at J, with 13 bases in the middle.

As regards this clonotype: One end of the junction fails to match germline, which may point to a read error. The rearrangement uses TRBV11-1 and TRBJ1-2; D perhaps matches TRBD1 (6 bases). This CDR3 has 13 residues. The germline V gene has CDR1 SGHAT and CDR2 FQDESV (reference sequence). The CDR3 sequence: CASRQTQGERPSF. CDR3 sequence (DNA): TGTGCCAGCAGACAAACACAGGGAGAACGGCCGTCCTTC.

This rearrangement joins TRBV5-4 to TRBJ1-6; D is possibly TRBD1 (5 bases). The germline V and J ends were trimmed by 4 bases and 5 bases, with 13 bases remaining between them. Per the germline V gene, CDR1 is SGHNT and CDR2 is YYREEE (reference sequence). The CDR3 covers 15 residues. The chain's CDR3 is CASSPGQRDNSPLHF. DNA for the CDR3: TGTGCCAGCAGCCCAGGACAAAGGGATAATTCACCCCTCCACTTT.

In DNA form, the CDR3 reads TGTGCCAGCAGCTTGTTTGGACTAGCGGTCCAAGAGACCCAGTACTTC. Its translation: CASSLFGLAVQETQYF. The chain employs TRBV7-2 and TRBJ2-5; the match to TRBD2 covers 10 bases. CDR1 is SGHTA, CDR2 FQGNSA, per germline. The CDR3 is made up of 16 amino acids. With 3 bases clipped from V and 1 base from J, the junction kept 5 bases outside the gene matches.

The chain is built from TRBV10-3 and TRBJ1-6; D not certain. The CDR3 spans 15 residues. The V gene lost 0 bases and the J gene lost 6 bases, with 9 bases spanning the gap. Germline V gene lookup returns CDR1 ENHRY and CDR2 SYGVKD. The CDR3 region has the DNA TGTGCCATCAGTGAGTCTACAGCCTCTAATTCACCCCTCCACTTT. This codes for CAISESTASNSPLHF.

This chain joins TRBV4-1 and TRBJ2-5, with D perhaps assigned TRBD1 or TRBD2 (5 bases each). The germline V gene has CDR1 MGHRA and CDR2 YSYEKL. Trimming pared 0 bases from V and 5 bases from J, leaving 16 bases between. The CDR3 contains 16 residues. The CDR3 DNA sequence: TGCGCCAGCAGCCAAGATGGAGGACACGGACGGGAGACCCAGTACTTC. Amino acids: CASSQDGGHGRETQYF.

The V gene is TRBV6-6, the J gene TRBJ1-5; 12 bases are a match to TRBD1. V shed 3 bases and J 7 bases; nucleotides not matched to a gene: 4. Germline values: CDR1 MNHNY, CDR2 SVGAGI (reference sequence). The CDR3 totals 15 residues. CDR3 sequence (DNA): TGTGCCAGCAGTTATTCGGGACAGGGGGCCCAGCCCCAGCATTTT. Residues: CASSYSGQGAQPQHF.

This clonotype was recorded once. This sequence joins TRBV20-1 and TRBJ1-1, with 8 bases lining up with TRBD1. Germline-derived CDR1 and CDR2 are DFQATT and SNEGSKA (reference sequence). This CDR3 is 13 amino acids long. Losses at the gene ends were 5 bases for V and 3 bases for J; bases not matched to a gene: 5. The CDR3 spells CSALRGLDTEAFF. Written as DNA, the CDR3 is TGCAGTGCTCTCAGGGGGCTAGACACTGAAGCTTTCTTT.

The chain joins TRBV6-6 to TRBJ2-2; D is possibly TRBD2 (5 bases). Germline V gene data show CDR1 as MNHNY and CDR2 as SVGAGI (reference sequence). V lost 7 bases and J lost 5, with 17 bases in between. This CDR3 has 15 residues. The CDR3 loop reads CASIGEGRGTGELFF. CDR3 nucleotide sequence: TGTGCCAGCATTGGCGAGGGTCGAGGGACCGGGGAGCTGTTTTTT.

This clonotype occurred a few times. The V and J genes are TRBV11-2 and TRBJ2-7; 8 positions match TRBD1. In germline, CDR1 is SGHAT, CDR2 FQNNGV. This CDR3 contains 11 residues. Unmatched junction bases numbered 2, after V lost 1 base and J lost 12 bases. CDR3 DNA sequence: TGTGCCAGCAGCTTAGGGACAGGGTTGTACTTC. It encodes CASSLGTGLYF.

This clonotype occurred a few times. This CDR3 is CASSDRPNRGREQYF. DNA for the CDR3: TGTGCCAGCAGTGATCGCCCGAACAGGGGCCGCGAGCAGTACTTC. The chain links TRBV25-1 to TRBJ2-7, with 7 bases that match TRBD1. Per germline, CDR1 MGHDK and CDR2 SYGVNS. V dropped 3 bases and J dropped 6; count of bases not matched to a gene: 11. The CDR3 contains 15 residues.

The CDR3 protein is CASSPLSPGTGDTEAFF. CDR3 sequence (DNA): TGTGCCAGCAGCCCCCTTTCCCCCGGGACAGGGGACACTGAAGCTTTCTTT. The V and J genes are TRBV7-2 and TRBJ1-1, with TRBD1 identical over 10 bases. The CDR3 consists of 17 residues. The V and J ends lost 5 bases and 3 bases, in that order; junction bases with no gene match: 12. Per germline, CDR1 SGHTA and CDR2 FQGNSA.

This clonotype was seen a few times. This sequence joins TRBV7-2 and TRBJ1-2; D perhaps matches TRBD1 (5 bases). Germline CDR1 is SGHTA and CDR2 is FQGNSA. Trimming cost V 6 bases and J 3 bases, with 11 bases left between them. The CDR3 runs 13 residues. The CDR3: CASSRQSDYGYTF. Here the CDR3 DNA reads TGTGCCAGCAGTAGACAGAGCGACTATGGCTACACCTTC.

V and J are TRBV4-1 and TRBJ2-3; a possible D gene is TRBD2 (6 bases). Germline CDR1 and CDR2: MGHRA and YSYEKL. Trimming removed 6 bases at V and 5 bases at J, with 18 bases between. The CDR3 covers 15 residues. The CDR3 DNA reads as TGCGCCAGCAGAAGAACGGGAGTCGGAGTAGATACGCAGTATTTT. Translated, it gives CASRRTGVGVDTQYF.

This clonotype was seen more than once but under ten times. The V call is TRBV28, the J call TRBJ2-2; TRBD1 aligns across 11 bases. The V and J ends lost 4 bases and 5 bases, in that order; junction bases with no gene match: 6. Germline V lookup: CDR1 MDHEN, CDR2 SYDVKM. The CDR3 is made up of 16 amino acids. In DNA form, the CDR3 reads TGTGCCAGCAGTTCGACCGGGACAGGGGGGACCGGGGAGCTGTTTTTT. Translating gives CASSSTGTGGTGELFF.

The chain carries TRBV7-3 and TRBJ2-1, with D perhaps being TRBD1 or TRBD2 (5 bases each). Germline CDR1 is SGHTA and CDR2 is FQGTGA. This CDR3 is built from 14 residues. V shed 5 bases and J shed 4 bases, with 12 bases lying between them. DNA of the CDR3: TGTGCCAGCAGCACGGGGACCGGGTACAATGAGCAGTTCTTC. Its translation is CASSTGTGYNEQFF.

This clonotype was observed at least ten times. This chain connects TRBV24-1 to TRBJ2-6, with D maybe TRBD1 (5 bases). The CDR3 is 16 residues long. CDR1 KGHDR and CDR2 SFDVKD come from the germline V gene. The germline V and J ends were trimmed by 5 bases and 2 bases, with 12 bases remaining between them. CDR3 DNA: TGTGCCACCAGTGCCCAGGGAACCCCTGGGGCCAACGTCCTGACTTTC. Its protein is CATSAQGTPGANVLTF.

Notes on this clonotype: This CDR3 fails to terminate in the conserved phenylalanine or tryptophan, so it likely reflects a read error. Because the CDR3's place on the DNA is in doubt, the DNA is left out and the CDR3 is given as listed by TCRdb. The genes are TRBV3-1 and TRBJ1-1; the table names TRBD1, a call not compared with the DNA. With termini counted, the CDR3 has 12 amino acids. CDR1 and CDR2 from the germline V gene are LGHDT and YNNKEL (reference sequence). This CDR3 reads CASSLMTGKVFS.

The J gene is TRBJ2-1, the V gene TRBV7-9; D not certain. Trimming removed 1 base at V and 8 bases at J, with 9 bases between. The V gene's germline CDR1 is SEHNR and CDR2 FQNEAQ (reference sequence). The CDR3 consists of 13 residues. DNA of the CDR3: TGTGCCAGCAGCTTAGGGGTCGTAGATGAGCAGTTCTTC. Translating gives CASSLGVVDEQFF.

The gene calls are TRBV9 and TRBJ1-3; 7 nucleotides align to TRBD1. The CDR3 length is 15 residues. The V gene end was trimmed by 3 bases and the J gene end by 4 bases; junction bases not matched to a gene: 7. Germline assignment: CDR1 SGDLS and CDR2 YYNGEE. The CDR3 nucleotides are TGTGCCAGCAGCGCACTCTCGGACAGGGGAAACACCATATATTTT. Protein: CASSALSDRGNTIYF.